These T cell receptor beta chains were read from a single sample in a study of molecular identifiers for immune sequencing clone quantification. TCRdb fed the PCR reads into MiXCR, producing one record per CDR3 protein. The sample records more than 95,000 distinct CDR3 sequences, less than 25% being singletons. Sequencing was performed on naive CD8+ T cells from blood, with Jurkat cell RNA spiked in. These receptors came from a human donor in good health. Some libraries in this study had Jurkat cell RNA spiked in. Each CDR3 is given with its conserved first and last residue. The order of the fields is clone size, D gene, J gene, V gene, CDR3 protein, CDR3 DNA. A D gene is named only where the DNA matches it firmly. Some rows have no size entry. The others give once, few or many, or a class for an expanded clone.

>few|.|TRBJ2-7|TRBV7-9
CASSSTLITTESGEQYF
TGTGCCAGCAGCTCTACATTGATTACGACAGAATCTGGCGAGCAGTACTTC
>many|TRBD1|TRBJ2-5|TRBV7-2
CASRGTGVGYETQYF
TGTGCCAGCAGAGGGACAGGGGTCGGATACGAGACCCAGTACTTC
>.|.|TRBJ2-1|TRBV3-1
CARSQERVGYQLGNEQFF
TGTGCCCGCAGCCAAGAACGGGTAGGGTATCAGCTAGGCAATGAGCAGTTCTTC
>.|.|TRBJ1-2|TRBV6-2/TRBV6-3
CASSSSQRGQNYGYTF
TGTGCCAGCAGTTCGAGCCAGCGGGGGCAGAACTATGGCTACACCTTC
>.|TRBD1|TRBJ1-4|TRBV7-9
CACSLTTGGAHEKLFF
TGTGCCTGCAGCCTAACTACAGGGGGCGCTCATGAGAAACTGTTTTTT
>.|.|TRBJ1-1|TRBV27
CASSLLARGTEAFF
TGTGCCAGCAGTTTATTGGCAAGGGGCACTGAAGCTTTCTTT
>.|TRBD1|TRBJ2-7|TRBV7-9
CASSSGQGETRGEQYF
TGTGCCAGCAGCTCGGGACAGGGAGAGACGCGGGGCGAGCAGTACTTC
>few|.|TRBJ2-2|TRBV5-6
CASSLEEGSTGELFF
TGTGCCAGCAGCTTGGAGGAGGGTAGCACCGGGGAGCTGTTTTTT
>many|.|TRBJ2-5|TRBV19
CATSMGEIETQYF
TGTGCCACCTCAATGGGGGAAATCGAGACCCAGTACTTC
>many|TRBD1|TRBJ2-6|TRBV29-1
CSVEDSSGQGANSGANVLTF
TGCAGCGTTGAAGATAGTTCCGGACAGGGGGCGAACTCTGGGGCCAACGTCCTGACTTTC
>few|.|TRBJ2-3|TRBV14
CASSQIRGSTDTQYF
TGTGCCAGCAGCCAAATCCGGGGAAGCACAGATACGCAGTATTTT
>.|TRBD2|TRBJ2-1|TRBV5-3
CASRGGANEQFF
TGTGCCAGCCGCGGGGGGGCTAATGAGCAGTTCTTC
>many|.|TRBJ2-7|TRBV29-1
CSVEAIYKGSYEQYF
TGCAGCGTTGAAGCGATTTACAAGGGTTCCTACGAGCAGTACTTC
>.|.|TRBJ2-7|TRBV7-9
CASSLVSGLKSYKQYF
TGTGCCAGCAGCTTAGTATCTGGACTAAAATCCTACAAGCAATACTTC
>many|TRBD1|TRBJ2-7|TRBV20-1
CSAPGQDSYEQYF
TGCAGTGCTCCCGGACAGGATTCCTACGAGCAGTACTTC
>.|TRBD1|TRBJ1-1|TRBV27
CASSPHRGGEAFF
TGTGCCAGCAGTCCCCACAGGGGCGGTGAAGCTTTCTTT
>.|.|TRBJ2-5|TRBV9
CASSSRTDQEPQYF
TGTGCCAGCAGCTCACGGACTGACCAAGAGCCCCAGTACTTC
>many|.|TRBJ1-1|TRBV13
CASSPRREMNTEAFF
TGTGCCAGCAGCCCCCGACGTGAAATGAACACTGAAGCTTTCTTT
>many|.|TRBJ2-6|TRBV6-1
CAIGISSGANVLTF
TGTGCCATCGGCATCTCCTCTGGGGCCAACGTCCTGACTTTC
>many|.|TRBJ2-7|TRBV4-3
CASSQDIGEGYEQYF
TGCGCCAGCAGCCAAGATATTGGGGAAGGCTACGAGCAGTACTTC
>many|.|TRBJ2-7|TRBV6-2/TRBV6-3
CASSYIYEQYF
TGTGCCAGCAGTTATATCTACGAGCAGTACTTC
>many|.|TRBJ2-1|TRBV11-2
CASSQQGATYNEQFF
TGTGCCAGCAGCCAGCAAGGGGCGACCTACAATGAGCAGTTCTTC
>.|.|TRBJ2-7|TRBV11-2
CASSAGRESTSYEQYF
TGTGCCAGCAGCGCGGGCCGGGAAAGCACGTCGTACGAGCAGTACTTC
>few|.|TRBJ2-7|TRBV30
CAWSLVGLGNAQYF
TGTGCCTGGAGTCTTGTGGGCCTGGGGAACGCGCAGTACTTC
>many|.|TRBJ2-2|TRBV2
CATPGDTGELFF
TGTGCCACCCCCGGGGACACCGGGGAGCTGTTTTTT
>many|.|TRBJ2-3|TRBV6-6
CASSYSPRADTQYF
TGTGCCAGCAGTTACTCGCCCAGGGCAGATACGCAGTATTTT
>many|.|TRBJ2-7|TRBV5-4
CASSLDRAYEQYF
TGTGCCAGCAGCTTGGACAGGGCCTACGAGCAGTACTTC
>many|TRBD2|TRBJ2-7|TRBV4-2
CASSQDPFSGAYEQYF
TGTGCCAGCAGCCAAGATCCATTTAGCGGGGCCTACGAGCAGTACTTC
>.|.|TRBJ2-1|TRBV27
CASNATPLSSYNEQFF
TGTGCCAGCAACGCGACCCCTTTGAGCTCCTACAATGAGCAGTTCTTC
>many|.|TRBJ2-2|TRBV12-3/TRBV12-4
CASSFPGTSTGELFF
TGTGCCAGCAGTTTTCCAGGGACGAGCACCGGGGAGCTGTTTTTT
>many|.|TRBJ2-7|TRBV6-2/TRBV6-3
CASSRDMTYEQYF
TGTGCCAGCAGTCGGGACATGACCTACGAGCAGTACTTC
>.|.|TRBJ2-5|TRBV28
CARPPNAHLSGVETQYF
TGTGCCAGGCCCCCAAACGCGCACCTCTCCGGTGTGGAGACCCAGTACTTC
>many|TRBD2|TRBJ2-3|TRBV30
CAWSVPAGEGTDTQYF
TGTGCCTGGAGTGTACCAGCGGGGGAAGGCACAGATACGCAGTATTTT
>many|.|TRBJ2-7|TRBV5-1
CASSLDSRSVGEQYF
TGCGCCAGCAGCTTGGATTCGAGGAGCGTTGGTGAGCAGTACTTC
>many|.|TRBJ2-2|TRBV7-9
CASSPTGRPANTGELFF
TGTGCCAGCAGCCCCACGGGGCGCCCTGCGAACACCGGGGAGCTGTTTTTT
>many|TRBD1|TRBJ1-1|TRBV13
CASSSTGGGTEAFF
TGTGCCAGCAGCTCCACAGGGGGGGGGACTGAAGCTTTCTTT
>many|.|TRBJ1-1|TRBV7-9
CASSFGGGPVWEAFF
TGTGCCAGCAGCTTTGGCGGGGGGCCGGTGTGGGAAGCTTTCTTT
>many|.|TRBJ1-1|TRBV9
CASSVILNTEAFF
TGTGCCAGCAGCGTTATTCTGAACACTGAAGCTTTCTTT
>.|TRBD2|TRBJ2-7|TRBV30
CACDKGLALYEQYF
TGTGCCTGCGATAAGGGACTAGCTTTATACGAGCAGTACTTC
>many|.|TRBJ2-2|TRBV27
CASSLWSTNTGELFF
TGTGCCAGCAGTTTATGGAGCACGAACACCGGGGAGCTGTTTTTT
>many|.|TRBJ1-3|TRBV7-4
CASSLDRRVTKLSGNTIYF
TGTGCCAGCAGCTTAGATCGGCGGGTTACCAAGCTCTCTGGAAACACCATATATTTT
>many|.|TRBJ2-3|TRBV4-3
CASSQGSTADTQYF
TGCGCCAGCAGCCAAGGTAGTACCGCAGATACGCAGTATTTT
>.|TRBD2|TRBJ2-2|TRBV19
CASIATSGSLGGELFF
TGTGCCAGTATAGCGACTAGCGGGAGTTTGGGCGGGGAGCTGTTTTTT
>many|.|TRBJ2-7|TRBV6-1
CASSDAYEQYF
TGTGCCAGCAGCGATGCCTACGAGCAGTACTTC
>few|TRBD1|TRBJ2-1|TRBV6-1
CASRAPRQGTYNEQFF
TGTGCCAGCAGAGCCCCGAGACAGGGTACCTACAATGAGCAGTTCTTC
>many|TRBD1|TRBJ2-7|TRBV20-1
CSARDRGDYEQYF
TGCAGTGCTCGGGACAGGGGAGACTACGAGCAGTACTTC
>.|TRBD1|TRBJ2-5|TRBV24-1
CATSLGQGAGETQYF
TGTGCCACCAGCTTGGGACAGGGGGCCGGGGAGACCCAGTACTTC
>many|.|TRBJ2-3|TRBV29-1
CSVDLGDQSTDTQYF
TGCAGCGTTGATTTAGGGGACCAGAGCACAGATACGCAGTATTTT
>many|.|TRBJ2-7|TRBV19
CASSLEQQYEQYF
TGTGCCAGTAGTCTCGAACAGCAATACGAGCAGTACTTC
>many|TRBD1|TRBJ1-1|TRBV20-1
CSARAGTGDRTRNTEAFF
TGCAGTGCTAGAGCGGGGACAGGGGACCGTACAAGGAACACTGAAGCTTTCTTT
>many|.|TRBJ2-2|TRBV6-6
CASSYSSPNTGELFF
TGTGCCAGCAGTTACTCGAGTCCGAACACCGGGGAGCTGTTTTTT
>many|.|TRBJ2-1|TRBV7-9
CASSSWTDNEQFF
TGTGCCAGCAGCTCCTGGACAGACAATGAGCAGTTCTTC
>many|TRBD1|TRBJ1-1|TRBV29-1
CSVGTGMNTEAFF
TGCAGCGTTGGGACAGGAATGAACACTGAAGCTTTCTTT
>many|.|TRBJ2-5|TRBV6-5
CASSPRFNQETQYF
TGTGCCAGCAGCCCCCGCTTCAATCAAGAGACCCAGTACTTC